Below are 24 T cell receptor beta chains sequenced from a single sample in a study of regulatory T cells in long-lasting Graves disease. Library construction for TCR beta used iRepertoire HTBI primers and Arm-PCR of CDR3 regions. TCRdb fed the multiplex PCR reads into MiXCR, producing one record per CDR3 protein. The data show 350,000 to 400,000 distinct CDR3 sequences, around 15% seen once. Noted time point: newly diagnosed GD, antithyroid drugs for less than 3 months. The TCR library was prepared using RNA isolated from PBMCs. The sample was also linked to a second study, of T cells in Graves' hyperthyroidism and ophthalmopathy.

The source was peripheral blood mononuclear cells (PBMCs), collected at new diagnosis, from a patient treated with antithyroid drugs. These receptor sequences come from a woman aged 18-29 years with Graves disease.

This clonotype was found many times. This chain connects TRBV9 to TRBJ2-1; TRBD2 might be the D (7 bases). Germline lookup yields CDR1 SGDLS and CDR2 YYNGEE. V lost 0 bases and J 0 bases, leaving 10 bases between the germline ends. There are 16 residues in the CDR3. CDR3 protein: CASSVGGGGSYNEQFF. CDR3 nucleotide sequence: TGTGCCAGCAGCGTAGGGGGAGGGGGCTCCTACAATGAGCAGTTCTTC.

The CDR3 nucleotides read TGCGCCAGCAGTGAGTGGGGCCGCACTGAAGCTTTCTTT. Protein: CASSEWGRTEAFF. The rearrangement uses TRBV10-2 and TRBJ1-1; D might be TRBD1 (5 bases). The V end was cut by 1 base, the J end by 4 bases, with 7 bases between. The germline V gene encodes CDR1 WSHSY and CDR2 SAAADI. This CDR3 is built from 13 residues.

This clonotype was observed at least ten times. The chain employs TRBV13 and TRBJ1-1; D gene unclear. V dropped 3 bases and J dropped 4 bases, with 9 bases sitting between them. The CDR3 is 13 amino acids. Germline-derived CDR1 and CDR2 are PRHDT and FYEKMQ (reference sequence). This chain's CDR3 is CASSFRVSTEAFF. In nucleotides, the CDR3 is TGTGCCAGCAGCTTCCGGGTGTCCACTGAAGCTTTCTTT.

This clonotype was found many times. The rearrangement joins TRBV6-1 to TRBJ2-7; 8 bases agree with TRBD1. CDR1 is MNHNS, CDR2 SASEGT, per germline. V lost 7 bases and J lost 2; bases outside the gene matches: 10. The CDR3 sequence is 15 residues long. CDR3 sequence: CASTLTGVNAYEQYF. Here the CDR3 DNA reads TGTGCCAGCACTCTGACAGGGGTGAACGCCTACGAGCAGTACTTC.

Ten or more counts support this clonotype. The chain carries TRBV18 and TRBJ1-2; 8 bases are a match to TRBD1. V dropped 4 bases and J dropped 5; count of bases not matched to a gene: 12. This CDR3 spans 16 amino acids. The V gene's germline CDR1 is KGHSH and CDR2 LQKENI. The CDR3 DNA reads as TGTGCCAGCTCACAAACCCAGGGGGCTGGAAGTTATGGCTACACCTTC. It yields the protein CASSQTQGAGSYGYTF.

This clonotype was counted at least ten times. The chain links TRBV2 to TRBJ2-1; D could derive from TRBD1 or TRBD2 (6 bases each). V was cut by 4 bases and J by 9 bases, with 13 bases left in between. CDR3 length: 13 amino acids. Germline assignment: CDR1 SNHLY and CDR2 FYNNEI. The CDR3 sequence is CASSGRTAGEQFF. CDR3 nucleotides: TGTGCCAGCAGTGGTAGGACAGCGGGTGAGCAGTTCTTC.

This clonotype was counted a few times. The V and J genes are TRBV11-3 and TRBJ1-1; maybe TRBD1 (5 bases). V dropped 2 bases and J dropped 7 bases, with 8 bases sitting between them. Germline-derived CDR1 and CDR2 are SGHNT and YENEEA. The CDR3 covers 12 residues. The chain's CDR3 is CASSLRGREAFF. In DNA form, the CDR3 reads TGTGCCAGCAGCTTAAGGGGTCGTGAAGCTTTCTTT.

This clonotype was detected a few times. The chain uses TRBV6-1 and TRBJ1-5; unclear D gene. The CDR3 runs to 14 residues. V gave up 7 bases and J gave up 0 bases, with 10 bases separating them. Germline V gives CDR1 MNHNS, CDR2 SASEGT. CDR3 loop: CASTDGYSNQPQHF. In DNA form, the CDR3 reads TGTGCCAGCACCGACGGGTATAGCAATCAGCCCCAGCATTTT.

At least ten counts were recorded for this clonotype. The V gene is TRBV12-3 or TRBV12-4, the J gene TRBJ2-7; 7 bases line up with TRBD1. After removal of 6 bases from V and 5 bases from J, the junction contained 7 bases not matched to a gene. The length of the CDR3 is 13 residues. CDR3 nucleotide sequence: TGTGCCAGCAGAGGGGACAGTTCCGACGAGCAGTACTTC. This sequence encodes CASRGDSSDEQYF.

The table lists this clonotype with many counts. CDR3 DNA sequence: TGTGCCAGCATCAGCCAGACTGGAAACACCATATATTTT. Protein product: CASISQTGNTIYF. The V gene is TRBV2, the J gene TRBJ1-3; D ambiguous. Germline V gene sequence: CDR1 SNHLY, CDR2 FYNNEI. This CDR3 is built from 13 residues. The ends were cut back, 7 bases at V and 2 bases at J, with 9 bases in the middle.

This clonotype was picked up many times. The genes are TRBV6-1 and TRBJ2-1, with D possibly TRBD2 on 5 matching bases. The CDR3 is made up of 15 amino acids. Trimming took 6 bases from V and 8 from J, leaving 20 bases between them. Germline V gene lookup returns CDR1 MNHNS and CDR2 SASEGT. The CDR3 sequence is CASRGIWETRYEQFF. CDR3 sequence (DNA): TGTGCCAGCAGGGGGATTTGGGAGACGCGCTATGAGCAGTTCTTC.

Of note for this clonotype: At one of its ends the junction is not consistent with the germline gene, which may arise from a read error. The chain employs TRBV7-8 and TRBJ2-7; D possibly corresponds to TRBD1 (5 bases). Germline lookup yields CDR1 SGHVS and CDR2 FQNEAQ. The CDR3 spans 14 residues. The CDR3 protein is CASSLAGFHYEQYF. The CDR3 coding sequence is TGCGCCAGCAGCTTAGCAGGGTTTCACTACGAGCAGTACTTC.

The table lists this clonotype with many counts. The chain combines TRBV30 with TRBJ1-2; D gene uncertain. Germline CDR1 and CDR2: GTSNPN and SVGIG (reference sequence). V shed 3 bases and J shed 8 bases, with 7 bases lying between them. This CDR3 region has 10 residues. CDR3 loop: CAWSYSGYTF. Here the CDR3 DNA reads TGTGCCTGGAGCTACTCCGGCTACACCTTC.

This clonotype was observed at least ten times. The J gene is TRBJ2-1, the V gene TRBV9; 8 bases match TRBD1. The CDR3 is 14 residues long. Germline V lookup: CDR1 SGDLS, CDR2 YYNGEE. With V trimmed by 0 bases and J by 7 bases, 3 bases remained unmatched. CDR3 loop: CASSVATGGNEQFF. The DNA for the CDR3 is TGTGCCAGCAGCGTAGCTACAGGGGGTAATGAGCAGTTCTTC.

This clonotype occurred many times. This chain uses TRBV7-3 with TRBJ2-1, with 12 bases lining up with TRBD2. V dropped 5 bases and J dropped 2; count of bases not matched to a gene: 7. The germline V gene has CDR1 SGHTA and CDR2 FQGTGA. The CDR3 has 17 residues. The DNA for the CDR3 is TGTGCCAGCAGCCCCATTAGGACTAGCGGGACCTACAATGAGCAGTTCTTC. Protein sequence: CASSPIRTSGTYNEQFF.

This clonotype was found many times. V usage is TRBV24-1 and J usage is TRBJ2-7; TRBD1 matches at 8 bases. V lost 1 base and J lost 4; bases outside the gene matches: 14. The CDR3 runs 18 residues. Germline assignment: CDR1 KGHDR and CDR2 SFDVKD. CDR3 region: CATSDFSGGTGGIYEQYF. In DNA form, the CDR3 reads TGTGCCACCAGTGATTTTAGTGGCGGTACAGGGGGGATATACGAGCAGTACTTC.

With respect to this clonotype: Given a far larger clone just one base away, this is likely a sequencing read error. The CDR3 protein is CAWSRRDWWEQFF. The DNA of the CDR3 is TGTGCCTGGAGTAGAAGAGACTGGTGGGAGCAGTTCTTC. V is TRBV30 and J is TRBJ2-1; no clear D. Trimming took 2 bases from V and 10 from J, leaving 15 bases between them. Per germline, CDR1 GTSNPN and CDR2 SVGIG (reference sequence). The CDR3 is made up of 13 amino acids.

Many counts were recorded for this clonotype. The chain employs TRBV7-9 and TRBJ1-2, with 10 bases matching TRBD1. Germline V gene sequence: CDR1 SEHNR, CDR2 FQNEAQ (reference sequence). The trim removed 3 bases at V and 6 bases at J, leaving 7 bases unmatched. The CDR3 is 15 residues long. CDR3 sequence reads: CASSFGTGVIDGYTF. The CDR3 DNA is TGTGCCAGCAGCTTCGGGACAGGGGTCATAGATGGCTACACCTTC.

CDR3: CASRKPGTTGGSPLHF. CDR3 nucleotide sequence: TGTGCCAGTAGAAAGCCCGGGACTACTGGCGGTTCACCCCTCCACTTT. V gene TRBV19 combines with J gene TRBJ1-6, with D tentatively TRBD1 (5 bases). Germline CDR1 reads LNHDA; CDR2 reads SQIVND (reference sequence). Trimming pared 6 bases from V and 9 bases from J, leaving 21 bases between. The CDR3 runs to 16 residues.

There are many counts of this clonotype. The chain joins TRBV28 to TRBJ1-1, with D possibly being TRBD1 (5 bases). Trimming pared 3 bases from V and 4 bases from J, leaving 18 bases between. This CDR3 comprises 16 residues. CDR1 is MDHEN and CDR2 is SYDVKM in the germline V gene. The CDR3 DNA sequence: TGTGCCAGCAGTTTGTTAGGGGACCTTAAGGGCACTGAAGCTTTCTTT. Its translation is CASSLLGDLKGTEAFF.

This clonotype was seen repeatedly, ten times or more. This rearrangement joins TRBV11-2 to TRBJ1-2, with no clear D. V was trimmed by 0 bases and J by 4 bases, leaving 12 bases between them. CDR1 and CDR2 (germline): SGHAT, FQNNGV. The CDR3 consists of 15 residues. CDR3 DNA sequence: TGTGCCAGCAGCTTAGACCCGGTTCATAGCTATGGCTACACCTTC. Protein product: CASSLDPVHSYGYTF.

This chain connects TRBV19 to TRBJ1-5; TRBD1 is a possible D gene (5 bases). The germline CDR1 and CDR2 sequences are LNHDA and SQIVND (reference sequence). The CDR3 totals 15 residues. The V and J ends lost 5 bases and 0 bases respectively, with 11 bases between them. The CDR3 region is CASSLSRDSNQPQHF. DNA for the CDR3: TGTGCCAGTAGTCTGAGCAGGGATAGCAATCAGCCCCAGCATTTT. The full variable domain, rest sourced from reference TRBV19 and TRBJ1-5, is DGGITQSPKYLFRKEGQNVTLSCEQNLNHDAMYWYRQDPGQGLRLIYYSQIVNDFQKGDIAEGYSVSREKKESFPLTVTSAQKNPTAFYLCASSLSRDSNQPQHFGDGTRLSIL.

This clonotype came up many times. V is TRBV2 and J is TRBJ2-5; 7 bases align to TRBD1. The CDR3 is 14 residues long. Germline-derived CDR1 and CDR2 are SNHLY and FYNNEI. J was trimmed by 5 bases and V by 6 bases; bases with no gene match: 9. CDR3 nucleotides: TGTGCCAGCAGGGGTAGGGGGCTTTTGGAGACCCAGTACTTC. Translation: CASRGRGLLETQYF. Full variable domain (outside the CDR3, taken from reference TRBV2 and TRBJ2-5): EPEVTQTPSHQVTQMGQEVILRCVPISNHLYFYWYRQILGQKVEFLVSFYNNEISEKSEIFDDQFSVERPDGSNFTLKIRSTKLEDSAMYFCASRGRGLLETQYFGPGTRLLVL.

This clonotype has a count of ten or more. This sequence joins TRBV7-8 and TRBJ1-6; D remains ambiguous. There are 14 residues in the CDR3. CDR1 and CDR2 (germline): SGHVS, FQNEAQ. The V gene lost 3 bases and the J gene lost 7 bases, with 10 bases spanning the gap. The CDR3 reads CASSLAGRNSPLHF. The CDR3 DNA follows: TGTGCCAGCAGCTTGGCCGGGCGGAATTCACCCCTCCACTTT.